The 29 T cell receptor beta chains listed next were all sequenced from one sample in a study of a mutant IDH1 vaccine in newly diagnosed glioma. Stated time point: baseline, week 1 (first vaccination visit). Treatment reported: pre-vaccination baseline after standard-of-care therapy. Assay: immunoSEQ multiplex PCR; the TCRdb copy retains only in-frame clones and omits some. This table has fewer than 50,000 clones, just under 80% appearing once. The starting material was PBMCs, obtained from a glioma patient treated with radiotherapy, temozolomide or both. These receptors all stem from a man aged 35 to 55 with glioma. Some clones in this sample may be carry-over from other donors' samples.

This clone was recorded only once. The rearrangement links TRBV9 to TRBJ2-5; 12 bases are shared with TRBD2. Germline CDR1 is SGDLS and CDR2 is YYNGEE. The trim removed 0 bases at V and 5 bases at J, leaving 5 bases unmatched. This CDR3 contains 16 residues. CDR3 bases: TGTGCCAGCAGCGTAGAACTAGCGGGGGGAAAGGAGACCCAGTACTTC. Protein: CASSVELAGGKETQYF.

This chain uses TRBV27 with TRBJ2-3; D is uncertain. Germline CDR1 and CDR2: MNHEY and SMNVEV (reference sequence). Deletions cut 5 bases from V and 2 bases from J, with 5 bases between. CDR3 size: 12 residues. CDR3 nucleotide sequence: TGTGCCAGCAGTAGCTACACAGATACGCAGTATTTT. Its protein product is CASSSYTDTQYF.

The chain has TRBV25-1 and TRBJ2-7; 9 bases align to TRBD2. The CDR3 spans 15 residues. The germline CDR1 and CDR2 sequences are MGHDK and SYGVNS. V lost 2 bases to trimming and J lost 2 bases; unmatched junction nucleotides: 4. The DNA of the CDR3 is TGTGCCAGCAGTGAACCCGCTAGCGGGGCCTACGAGCAGTACTTC. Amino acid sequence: CASSEPASGAYEQYF.

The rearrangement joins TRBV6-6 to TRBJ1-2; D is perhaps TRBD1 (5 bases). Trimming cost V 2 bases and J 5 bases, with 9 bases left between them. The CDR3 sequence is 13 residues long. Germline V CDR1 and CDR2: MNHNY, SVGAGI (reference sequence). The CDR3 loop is CASSYGGVYGYTF. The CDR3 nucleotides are TGTGCCAGCAGTTACGGAGGGGTTTATGGCTACACCTTC.

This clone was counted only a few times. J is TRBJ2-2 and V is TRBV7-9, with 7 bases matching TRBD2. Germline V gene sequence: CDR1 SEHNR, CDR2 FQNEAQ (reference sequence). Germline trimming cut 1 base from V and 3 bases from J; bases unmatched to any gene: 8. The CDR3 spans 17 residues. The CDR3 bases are TGTGCCAGCAGCTTAGTGGGAGGGGCCCTTCACACCGGGGAGCTGTTTTTT. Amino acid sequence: CASSLVGGALHTGELFF.

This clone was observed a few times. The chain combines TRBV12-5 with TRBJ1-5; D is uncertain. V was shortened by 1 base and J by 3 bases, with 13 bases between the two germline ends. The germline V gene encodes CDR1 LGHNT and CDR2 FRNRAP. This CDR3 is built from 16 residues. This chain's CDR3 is CASGLAGPPFNQPQHF. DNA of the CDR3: TGTGCTAGTGGTTTGGCAGGACCTCCCTTCAATCAGCCCCAGCATTTT.

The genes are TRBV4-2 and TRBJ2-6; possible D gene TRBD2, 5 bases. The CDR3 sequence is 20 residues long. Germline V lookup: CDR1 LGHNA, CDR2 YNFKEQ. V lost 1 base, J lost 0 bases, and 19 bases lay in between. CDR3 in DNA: TGTGCCAGCAGCCAAGCGGGATCGTCAGGTCCCCTCTCTGGGGCCAACGTCCTGACTTTC. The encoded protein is CASSQAGSSGPLSGANVLTF.

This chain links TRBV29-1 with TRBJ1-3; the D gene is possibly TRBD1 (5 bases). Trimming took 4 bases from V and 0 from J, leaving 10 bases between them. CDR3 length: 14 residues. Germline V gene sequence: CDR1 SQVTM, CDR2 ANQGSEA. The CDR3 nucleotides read TGCAGCGTTGTTGACAGCCTCTCTGGAAACACCATATATTTT. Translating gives CSVVDSLSGNTIYF.

In DNA, the CDR3 is TGCGCCAGCAGTGAGTCAGGGGGGAATGAGCAGTTCTTC. The encoded protein is CASSESGGNEQFF. This chain uses TRBV10-1 with TRBJ2-1; D may be TRBD1 or TRBD2 (6 bases each). V was clipped by 0 bases and J by 7 bases, with 7 bases between them. CDR3 length: 13 amino acids. Germline lookup yields CDR1 WNHNN and CDR2 SYGVQD (reference sequence).

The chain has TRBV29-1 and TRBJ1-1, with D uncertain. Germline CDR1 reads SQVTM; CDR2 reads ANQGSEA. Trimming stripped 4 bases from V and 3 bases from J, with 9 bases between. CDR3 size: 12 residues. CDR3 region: CSVGKTDTEAFF. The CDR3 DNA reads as TGCAGCGTTGGGAAGACGGACACTGAAGCTTTCTTT.

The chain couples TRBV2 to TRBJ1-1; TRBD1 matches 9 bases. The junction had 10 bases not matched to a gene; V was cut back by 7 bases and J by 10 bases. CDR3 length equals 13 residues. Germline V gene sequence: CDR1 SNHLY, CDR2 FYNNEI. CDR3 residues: CASNPGQGLRAFF. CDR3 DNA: TGTGCCAGCAATCCGGGACAGGGTTTGCGAGCTTTCTTT.

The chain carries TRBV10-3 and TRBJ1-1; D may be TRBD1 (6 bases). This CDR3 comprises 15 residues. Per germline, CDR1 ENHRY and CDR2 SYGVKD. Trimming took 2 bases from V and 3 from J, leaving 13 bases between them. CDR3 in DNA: TGTGCCATCAGTGAGCGGCAGGGGACGTACACTGAAGCTTTCTTT. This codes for CAISERQGTYTEAFF.

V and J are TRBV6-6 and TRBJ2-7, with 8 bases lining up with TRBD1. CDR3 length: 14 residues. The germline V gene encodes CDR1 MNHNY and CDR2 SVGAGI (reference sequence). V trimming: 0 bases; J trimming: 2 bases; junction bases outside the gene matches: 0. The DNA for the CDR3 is TGTGCCAGCAGTTACTCACAGGGGGCCTACGAGCAGTACTTC. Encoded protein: CASSYSQGAYEQYF.

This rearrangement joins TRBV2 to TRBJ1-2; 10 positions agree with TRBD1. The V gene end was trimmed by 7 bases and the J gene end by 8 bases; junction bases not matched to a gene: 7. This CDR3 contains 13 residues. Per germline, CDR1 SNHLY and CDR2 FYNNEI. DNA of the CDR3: TGTGCCAGCACCTCGGACAGGGGGAACGGCTACACCTTC. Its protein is CASTSDRGNGYTF.

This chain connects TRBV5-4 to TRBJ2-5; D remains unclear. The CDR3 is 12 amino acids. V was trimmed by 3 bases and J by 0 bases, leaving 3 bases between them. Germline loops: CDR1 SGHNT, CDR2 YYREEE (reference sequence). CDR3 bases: TGTGCCAGCAGCTGGGACCAAGAGACCCAGTACTTC. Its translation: CASSWDQETQYF.

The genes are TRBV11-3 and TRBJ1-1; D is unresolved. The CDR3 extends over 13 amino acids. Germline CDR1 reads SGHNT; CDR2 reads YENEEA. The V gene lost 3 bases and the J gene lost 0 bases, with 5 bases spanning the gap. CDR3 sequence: CASSFQVNTEAFF. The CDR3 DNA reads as TGTGCCAGCAGCTTTCAGGTGAACACTGAAGCTTTCTTT.

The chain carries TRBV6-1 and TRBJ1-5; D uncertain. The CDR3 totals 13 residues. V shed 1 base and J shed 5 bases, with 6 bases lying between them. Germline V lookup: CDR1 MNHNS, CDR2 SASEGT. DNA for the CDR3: TGTGCCAGCAGTGAAGGTCGAGATCAGCCCCAGCATTTT. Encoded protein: CASSEGRDQPQHF.

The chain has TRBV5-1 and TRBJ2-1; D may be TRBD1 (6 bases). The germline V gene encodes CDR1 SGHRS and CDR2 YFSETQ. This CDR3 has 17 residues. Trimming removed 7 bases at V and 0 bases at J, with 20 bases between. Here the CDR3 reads CASSEGRTESSYNEQFF. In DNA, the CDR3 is TGCGCCAGCTCTGAGGGCAGGACAGAAAGCTCCTACAATGAGCAGTTCTTC. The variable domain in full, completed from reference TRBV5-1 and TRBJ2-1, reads KAGVTQTPRYLIKTRGQQVTLSCSPISGHRSVSWYQQTPGQGLQFLFEYFSETQRNKGNFPGRFSGRQFSNSRSEMNVSTLELGDSALYLCASSEGRTESSYNEQFFGPGTRLTVL.

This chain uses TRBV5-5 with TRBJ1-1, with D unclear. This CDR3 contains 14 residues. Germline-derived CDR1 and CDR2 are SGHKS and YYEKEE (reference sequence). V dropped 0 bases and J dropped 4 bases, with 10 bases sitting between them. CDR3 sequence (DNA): TGTGCCAGCAGCTTGGAGGGATCCACCACTGAAGCTTTCTTT. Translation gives CASSLEGSTTEAFF.

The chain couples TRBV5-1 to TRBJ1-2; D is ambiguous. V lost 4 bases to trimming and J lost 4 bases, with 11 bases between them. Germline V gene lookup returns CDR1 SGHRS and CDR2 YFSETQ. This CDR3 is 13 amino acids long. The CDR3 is CASSPGATYGYTF. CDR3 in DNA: TGCGCCAGCAGCCCGGGAGCTACCTATGGCTACACCTTC.

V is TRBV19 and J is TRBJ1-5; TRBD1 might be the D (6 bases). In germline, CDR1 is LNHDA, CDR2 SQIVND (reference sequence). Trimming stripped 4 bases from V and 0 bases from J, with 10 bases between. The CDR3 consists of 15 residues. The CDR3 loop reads CASSTGTYSNQPQHF. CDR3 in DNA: TGTGCCAGTAGTACAGGGACATATAGCAATCAGCCCCAGCATTTT. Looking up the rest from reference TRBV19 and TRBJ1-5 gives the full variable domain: DGGITQSPKYLFRKEGQNVTLSCEQNLNHDAMYWYRQDPGQGLRLIYYSQIVNDFQKGDIAEGYSVSREKKESFPLTVTSAQKNPTAFYLCASSTGTYSNQPQHFGDGTRLSIL.

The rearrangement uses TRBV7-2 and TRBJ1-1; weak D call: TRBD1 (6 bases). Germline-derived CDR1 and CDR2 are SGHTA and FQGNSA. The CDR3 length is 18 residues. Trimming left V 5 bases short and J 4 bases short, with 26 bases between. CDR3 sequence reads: CASSLNPRQAKRGTEAFF. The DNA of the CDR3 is TGTGCCAGCAGCCTTAACCCCAGACAGGCCAAGAGGGGCACTGAAGCTTTCTTT.

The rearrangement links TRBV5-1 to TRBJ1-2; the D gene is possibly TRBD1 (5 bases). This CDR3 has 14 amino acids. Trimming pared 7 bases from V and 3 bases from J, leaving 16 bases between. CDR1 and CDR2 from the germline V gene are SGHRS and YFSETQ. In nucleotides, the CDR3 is TGCGCCAGCCAGCCGGGAGGGGACCACTATGGCTACACCTTC. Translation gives CASQPGGDHYGYTF.

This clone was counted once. The CDR3 region is CASSAKTGYEQYF. The DNA of the CDR3 is TGTGCCAGCAGCGCCAAGACAGGGTACGAGCAGTACTTC. The gene calls are TRBV9 and TRBJ2-7; TRBD1 matches at 7 bases. CDR1 SGDLS and CDR2 YYNGEE come from the germline V gene. With 3 bases clipped from V and 4 bases from J, the junction kept 4 bases outside the gene matches. The length of the CDR3 is 13 residues.

The CDR3 loop is CASSMGSGHEKLFF. The CDR3 bases are TGTGCCAGTAGTATGGGGAGCGGCCATGAAAAACTGTTTTTT. The V and J genes are TRBV19 and TRBJ1-4, with no clear D. Germline values: CDR1 LNHDA, CDR2 SQIVND (reference sequence). The V end was cut by 3 bases, the J end by 6 bases, with 11 bases between. CDR3 length: 14 residues.

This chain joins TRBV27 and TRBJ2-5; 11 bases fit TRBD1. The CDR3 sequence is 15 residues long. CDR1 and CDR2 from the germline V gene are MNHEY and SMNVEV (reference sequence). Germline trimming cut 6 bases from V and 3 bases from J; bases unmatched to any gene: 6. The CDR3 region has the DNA TGTGCCAGCAGGCGGGACAGGGGGGTGGAAGAGACCCAGTACTTC. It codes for CASRRDRGVEETQYF.

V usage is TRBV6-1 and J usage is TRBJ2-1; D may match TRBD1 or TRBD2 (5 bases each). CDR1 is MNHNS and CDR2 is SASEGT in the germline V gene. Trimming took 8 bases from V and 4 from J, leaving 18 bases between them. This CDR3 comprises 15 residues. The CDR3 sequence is CASEGWQGWYNEQFF. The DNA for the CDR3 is TGTGCCAGCGAGGGTTGGCAGGGATGGTACAATGAGCAGTTCTTC.

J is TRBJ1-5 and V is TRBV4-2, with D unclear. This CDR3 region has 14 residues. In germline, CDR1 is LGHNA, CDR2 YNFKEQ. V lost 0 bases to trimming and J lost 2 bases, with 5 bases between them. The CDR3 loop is CASSQDGGNQPQHF. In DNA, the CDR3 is TGTGCCAGCAGCCAAGATGGTGGCAATCAGCCCCAGCATTTT.

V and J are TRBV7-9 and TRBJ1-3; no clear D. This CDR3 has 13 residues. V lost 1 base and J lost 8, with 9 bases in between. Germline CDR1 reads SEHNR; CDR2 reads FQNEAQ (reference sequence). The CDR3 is CASSLEWADTIYF. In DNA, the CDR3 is TGTGCCAGCAGCTTAGAGTGGGCGGACACCATATATTTT.